Each of the 14 T cell receptor beta chains below was sequenced from the same sample in a study of blood T cell repertoires in COVID-19. The protocol was immunoSEQ multiplex PCR, while the TCRdb copy is restricted to in-frame clones and leaves out a portion. The sample records fewer than 300,000 clones, around 82% being singletons. The sample comprised peripheral blood. The origin of the receptors is a human donor in a cohort sampled during active COVID-19.

The chain has TRBV5-1 and TRBJ2-4; 8 nucleotides match TRBD2. The CDR3 is made up of 14 amino acids. Germline trimming cut 1 base from V and 6 bases from J; bases unmatched to any gene: 3. Germline CDR1 and CDR2: SGHRS and YFSETQ. The CDR3 region has the DNA TGCGCCAGCAGCTTGACCGGGGGGGCAAACATTCAGTACTTC. Its protein product is CASSLTGGANIQYF.

The gene calls are TRBV4-1 and TRBJ2-1; 10 nucleotides match TRBD2. The CDR3 extends over 18 amino acids. The germline CDR1 and CDR2 sequences are MGHRA and YSYEKL. The J segment lost 5 bases and the V segment lost 0 bases, leaving 10 bases of the junction unmatched. The CDR3 reads CASSQDPAGGLLNNEQFF. The CDR3 region has the DNA TGCGCCAGCAGCCAAGATCCAGCGGGGGGGCTCCTAAACAATGAGCAGTTCTTC.

The V and J genes are TRBV6-5 and TRBJ2-2, with D possibly TRBD2 on 6 matching bases. This CDR3 comprises 14 residues. The ends were cut back, 7 bases at V and 2 bases at J, with 11 bases in the middle. Germline V gene data show CDR1 as MNHEY and CDR2 as SVGAGI. The CDR3 sequence: CASTRTTNTGELFF. The CDR3 nucleotides are TGTGCCAGCACCCGGACTACTAACACCGGGGAGCTGTTTTTT.

The rearrangement links TRBV4-3 to TRBJ1-3; 7 positions match TRBD1. From germline, CDR1 is LGHNA and CDR2 YSLEER. Germline trimming cut 4 bases from V and 0 bases from J; bases unmatched to any gene: 6. The CDR3 covers 16 residues. The CDR3 protein is CASSLRQGPSGNTIYF. In DNA, the CDR3 is TGCGCCAGCAGCCTACGACAGGGCCCCTCTGGAAACACCATATATTTT.

The rearrangement joins TRBV27 to TRBJ1-1; D unresolved. Germline V lookup: CDR1 MNHEY, CDR2 SMNVEV (reference sequence). The ends were cut back, 3 bases at V and 0 bases at J, with 14 bases in the middle. The CDR3 is 16 residues long. In nucleotides, the CDR3 is TGTGCCAGCAGTTTTGACTGGATCACTATGAACACTGAAGCTTTCTTT. Its translation is CASSFDWITMNTEAFF.

The chain uses TRBV18 and TRBJ2-2; 10 positions agree with TRBD1. The CDR3 runs 14 residues. Trimming took 4 bases from V and 10 from J; bases not matched to a gene: 6. Germline CDR1 is KGHSH and CDR2 is LQKENI. The CDR3 DNA reads as TGTGCCAGCTCACACCGACAGGGGGCGATGGAGCTGTTTTTT. Its protein is CASSHRQGAMELFF.

This clone came up many times. The rearrangement uses TRBV16 and TRBJ1-5, with TRBD1 matching 9 bases. Germline V CDR1 and CDR2: KGHSY, FQNENV. The CDR3 runs to 17 residues. The V and J ends lost 4 bases and 1 base, in that order; junction bases with no gene match: 8. The CDR3 DNA follows: TGTGCCAGCAGCCCGACAACCGGGACAGGGAGCAATCAGCCCCAGCATTTT. Protein sequence: CASSPTTGTGSNQPQHF.

The chain recombines TRBV28 with TRBJ1-1; weak D call: TRBD1 (5 bases). This CDR3 region has 14 residues. The germline V and J ends were trimmed by 7 bases and 0 bases, with 12 bases remaining between them. The germline gives CDR1 MDHEN, CDR2 SYDVKM. This CDR3 reads CASIPGPVNTEAFF. As DNA, the CDR3 is TGTGCCAGCATCCCAGGGCCAGTGAACACTGAAGCTTTCTTT.

The chain joins TRBV5-1 to TRBJ1-2, with TRBD1 as a possible D gene (5 bases). The ends were cut back, 5 bases at V and 7 bases at J, with 27 bases in the middle. The length of the CDR3 is 17 residues. Germline CDR1 and CDR2: SGHRS and YFSETQ. CDR3 sequence (DNA): TGCGCCAGCAGTGTCACCCGGGACCGCTACGCGGGAGCTGGCTACACCTTC. Encoded protein: CASSVTRDRYAGAGYTF.

In this sample, this clone turned up a few times. The chain links TRBV9 to TRBJ1-2; tentatively, D is TRBD1 (6 bases). Germline lookup yields CDR1 SGDLS and CDR2 YYNGEE. The CDR3 has 15 amino acids. V gave up 3 bases and J gave up 5 bases, with 17 bases separating them. CDR3 protein: CASSAQGGGLYGYTF. CDR3 DNA sequence: TGTGCCAGCAGCGCACAGGGCGGGGGTTTATATGGCTACACCTTC.

V and J are TRBV21-1 and TRBJ2-7; no DNA check was done on the table's D call, TRBD2. TRBV21-1 is given as a pseudogene. The CDR3 consists of 15 residues. CDR3 in DNA: TGTGCCAGAAACCGGGCGGGGAGCGGGACCTTGGAGCAGTACTTC. Encoded protein: CARNRAGSGTLEQYF.

The chain employs TRBV7-2 and TRBJ1-5; the D gene is possibly TRBD1 (5 bases). The germline V gene encodes CDR1 SGHTA and CDR2 FQGNSA. The V gene lost 5 bases and the J gene lost 4 bases, with 18 bases spanning the gap. The CDR3 has 16 residues. The CDR3 sequence is CASSPTVGKGNQPQHF. The CDR3 bases are TGTGCCAGCAGCCCCACCGTAGGAAAGGGGAATCAGCCCCAGCATTTT.

This sequence joins TRBV2 and TRBJ1-2; 10 bases map to TRBD1. The CDR3 runs 15 residues. The V segment lost 6 bases and the J segment 5 bases; nucleotides outside the gene matches: 9. The germline CDR1 and CDR2 sequences are SNHLY and FYNNEI. The CDR3 loop is CASRPGQGSQYGYTF. CDR3 sequence (DNA): TGTGCCAGCAGGCCGGGACAGGGGTCGCAATATGGCTACACCTTC. The whole variable domain, filled in from reference TRBV2 and TRBJ1-2, reads EPEVTQTPSHQVTQMGQEVILRCVPISNHLYFYWYRQILGQKVEFLVSFYNNEISEKSEIFDDQFSVERPDGSNFTLKIRSTKLEDSAMYFCASRPGQGSQYGYTFGSGTRLTVV.

This CDR3 is CASSPLTREETQYF. CDR3 bases: TGTGCCAGTAGCCCTCTGACTCGCGAAGAGACCCAGTACTTC. The chain recombines TRBV19 with TRBJ2-5; no firm D call. V was cut by 6 bases and J by 3 bases, with 14 bases left in between. Germline assignment: CDR1 LNHDA and CDR2 SQIVND (reference sequence). The CDR3 sequence is 14 residues long.